These 8 T cell receptor beta chains share one sample of origin, sequenced in a study of T cell responses to AZD1222 COVID-19 vaccine. TCRdb keeps only in-frame clones here, not all; method: immunoSEQ multiplex PCR. The sample has 100,000 to 150,000 clones; 80% to 90% are singletons. The sample here was peripheral blood, taken on day 0 of AZD1222 vaccination. These receptors were obtained from an adult in good health.

The chain is built from TRBV9 and TRBJ2-5; 8 nucleotides match TRBD2. In germline, CDR1 is SGDLS, CDR2 YYNGEE. V trimming: 7 bases; J trimming: 2 bases; junction bases outside the gene matches: 13. CDR3 length equals 16 residues. The DNA for the CDR3 is TGTGCCAGCTCACCCCCGGGGGGGGGAGTACAAGAGACCCAGTACTTC. It yields the protein CASSPPGGGVQETQYF.

The rearrangement uses TRBV30 and TRBJ2-7; possibly TRBD2 for D (6 bases). V shed 4 bases and J shed 6 bases, with 16 bases lying between them. The CDR3 is made up of 13 amino acids. CDR1 is GTSNPN, CDR2 SVGIG, per germline (reference sequence). The CDR3 here is CAWTRGFGGEQYF. The CDR3 DNA follows: TGTGCCTGGACGCGAGGTTTCGGGGGCGAGCAGTACTTC. The entire variable domain, with the rest obtained from reference TRBV30 and TRBJ2-7, is as follows: SQTIHQWPATLVQPVGSPLSLECTVEGTSNPNLYWYRQAAGRGLQLLFYSVGIGQISSEVPQNLSASRPQDRQFILSSKKLLLSDSGFYLCAWTRGFGGEQYFGPGTRLTVT.

Remarks on this clone: The same CDR3 is also encoded by other DNA sequences in this sample. This sequence joins TRBV2 and TRBJ2-7; D might be TRBD2 (7 bases). The CDR3 sequence is 15 residues long. V was cut by 4 bases and J by 2 bases, with 15 bases left in between. Germline V lookup: CDR1 SNHLY, CDR2 FYNNEI. The CDR3 nucleotides are TGTGCCAGCAGTGGGGAGGGAAAGGGGGCCTACGAGCAGTACTTC. Translated: CASSGEGKGAYEQYF.

CDR3 amino acids: CASSLLNGNQETQYF. CDR3 nucleotide sequence: TGTGCCAGCAGTTTATTGAATGGGAACCAAGAGACCCAGTACTTC. This rearrangement joins TRBV28 to TRBJ2-5; D is ambiguous. V was trimmed by 1 base and J by 0 bases, leaving 9 bases between them. The germline V gene has CDR1 MDHEN and CDR2 SYDVKM. CDR3 length: 15 residues.

V gene TRBV19 combines with J gene TRBJ1-1; possible D gene TRBD1, 6 bases. The CDR3 sequence is 14 residues long. Germline CDR1 and CDR2: LNHDA and SQIVND (reference sequence). The V and J ends lost 6 bases and 1 base respectively, with 12 bases between them. The CDR3 coding sequence is TGTGCCAGTAGACTCTTGACAGGGAACACTGAAGCTTTCTTT. Its translation: CASRLLTGNTEAFF.

This chain uses TRBV5-1 with TRBJ1-3; 8 bases line up with TRBD1. This CDR3 is 14 amino acids long. Germline V gene sequence: CDR1 SGHRS, CDR2 YFSETQ. With 4 bases clipped from V and 4 bases from J, the junction kept 4 bases outside the gene matches. The CDR3 bases are TGCGCCAGCAGCCCCGGGGACAGGGGAAACACCATATATTTT. Amino acids: CASSPGDRGNTIYF.

This chain joins TRBV6-5 and TRBJ2-1; TRBD2 matches at 9 bases. Germline V lookup: CDR1 MNHEY, CDR2 SVGAGI. This CDR3 comprises 14 residues. J was trimmed by 5 bases and V by 7 bases; bases with no gene match: 6. In DNA form, the CDR3 reads TGTGCCAGCACTCGGGGGACTAGCAACAATGAGCAGTTCTTC. Translation gives CASTRGTSNNEQFF.

This chain connects TRBV27 to TRBJ1-2, with D perhaps matching TRBD1 (6 bases). The CDR3 is 16 amino acids. V was pared by 2 bases and J by 3 bases, with 16 bases between. CDR1 is MNHEY, CDR2 SMNVEV, per germline (reference sequence). CDR3 coding DNA: TGTGCCAGCAGTTTAAACTTTGACAGGAACTACTATGGCTACACCTTC. Translating it yields CASSLNFDRNYYGYTF.